The subject of this entry is one TCR beta chain. This entry comes from a study of early T cells in non-severe SARS-CoV-2 infection. On the study more broadly: The study sequenced bulk RNA from unsorted whole blood, with chains unpaired.

TCRdb processed the 5' RACE reads anew with MiXCR; each CDR3 protein has one entry. The sample holds 40,000 or so distinct CDR3 sequences; approximately 10% are singletons and the top ten take roughly 22%. Trimming took 3 bases from V and 2 from J, leaving 14 bases between them. The CDR3 loop spans 15 amino acids. Germline V gene lookup returns CDR1 SGHNT and CDR2 YYREEE (reference sequence). The specimen was whole blood. The chain uses TRBV5-4 and TRBJ2-5, with D maybe TRBD2 (5 bases). This sequence was found in an adult who was a healthcare worker with PCR-confirmed SARS-CoV-2 infection or an uninfected control (not recorded which). For the CDR3, the DNA is TGTGCCAGCAGCTCTGATCCGGGGTATCAAGAGACCCAGTACTTC. Translation: CASSSDPGYQETQYF.